Given below is one T cell receptor beta chain in context. Its antigen is as yet unknown. The entry originates in a study of shared clonotypes between healthy human individuals. Study-wide context: The donor group consisted of a couple of women and a few men, aged 18 to 49. Findings of the study overall: Rarefaction showed that sequencing of sorted subsets was incomplete (despite large depth).

TCRdb keeps only in-frame clones here, not all; method: immunoSEQ multiplex PCR. The sample yields a few million clones, roughly 93% seen once. Cells designated naive CD8 were CD45RO-negative and were positively selected for CCR7, with terminally differentiated effector memory CD45RA+ cells excluded. The sequence came from a man between 18 and 35 years old in good health. Some clones in this sample may be carry-over from other donors' samples. Material for sequencing was naive CD8+ T cells from PBMCs.

The CDR3 is CSVETGTSYEQFF. For the CDR3, the DNA is TGCAGCGTTGAAACCGGGACTAGTTATGAGCAGTTCTTC. The V gene is TRBV29-1, the J gene TRBJ2-1; TRBD2 matches 8 bases. This CDR3 is built from 13 residues. V lost 2 bases, J lost 8 bases, and 5 bases stayed unmatched. In germline, CDR1 is SQVTM, CDR2 ANQGSEA.